A single sample is the source of the 23 T cell receptor beta chains below, sequenced in a study of T cell changes during pregnancy in multiple sclerosis. Data came from immunoSEQ multiplex PCR; TCRdb stores just in-frame clones and leaves some out. This table has 75,000 to 100,000 clones, just over 90% appearing once. Sequenced material: peripheral blood, taken after pregnancy. Receptors were obtained from a female donor in good health, enrolled as a control in a pregnancy study.

The V call is TRBV25-1, the J call TRBJ2-5; tentatively, D is TRBD2 (7 bases). The CDR3 loop spans 14 amino acids. V shed 6 bases and J shed 1 base, with 12 bases lying between them. From germline, CDR1 is MGHDK and CDR2 SYGVNS. The CDR3 sequence is CASSRGGPQETQYF. The DNA of the CDR3 is TGTGCCAGCAGCCGCGGGGGCCCCCAAGAGACCCAGTACTTC.

Remarks on this clone: This same CDR3 is encoded by further DNA sequences in the sample. This chain connects TRBV6-5 to TRBJ1-1; unclear D gene. V lost 0 bases to trimming and J lost 2 bases, with 7 bases between them. CDR1 is MNHEY, CDR2 SVGAGI, per germline. The CDR3 length is 14 residues. The CDR3 here is CASSYSRLNTEAFF. CDR3 coding DNA: TGTGCCAGCAGTTACTCGAGGCTAAACACTGAAGCTTTCTTT.

The chain uses TRBV20-1 and TRBJ2-1, with D uncertain. This CDR3 is built from 11 residues. In germline, CDR1 is DFQATT, CDR2 SNEGSKA (reference sequence). Deletions cut 6 bases from V and 10 bases from J, with 13 bases between. In DNA form, the CDR3 reads TGCAGTGCGAGCCGCTCGGAGGAGCAGTTCTTC. It specifies CSASRSEEQFF.

The rearrangement links TRBV19 to TRBJ1-1, with 10 bases lining up with TRBD1. Looked up from germline, CDR1 is LNHDA and CDR2 is SQIVND (reference sequence). The CDR3 length is 13 residues. Unmatched junction bases numbered 9, after V lost 11 bases and J lost 6 bases. The chain's CDR3 is CASKTGGLSEAFF. In DNA form, the CDR3 reads TGTGCCTCGAAGACAGGGGGCCTCTCTGAAGCTTTCTTT.

The V call is TRBV29-1, the J call TRBJ2-7; TRBD1 matches at 8 bases. The CDR3 runs 13 residues. Germline CDR1 is SQVTM and CDR2 is ANQGSEA. CDR3: CTATQGARNEQYF. The CDR3 nucleotides read TGCACCGCGACCCAGGGGGCGCGGAACGAGCAGTACTTC.

This clone was seen once. CDR3 protein: CASSEAMGTGDDEQYF. CDR3 sequence (DNA): TGTGCCAGCAGTGAAGCAATGGGGACAGGGGACGACGAGCAGTACTTC. V usage is TRBV6-1 and J usage is TRBJ2-7; 10 positions match TRBD1. The CDR3 spans 16 residues. Germline V CDR1 and CDR2: MNHNS, SASEGT. V was pared by 0 bases and J by 5 bases, with 7 bases of the junction left unmatched.

The chain combines TRBV2 with TRBJ1-3, with a weak D call TRBD1 (5 bases). CDR3 length equals 13 residues. Trimming cost V 7 bases and J 4 bases, with 11 bases left between them. The V gene's germline CDR1 is SNHLY and CDR2 FYNNEI. This CDR3 reads CASTQDMGNTIYF. CDR3 coding DNA: TGTGCCAGCACTCAGGACATGGGAAACACCATATATTTT.

The chain couples TRBV27 to TRBJ1-2; D may be TRBD1 (5 bases). The CDR3 runs to 13 residues. Trimming removed 3 bases at V and 6 bases at J, with 11 bases between. CDR1 and CDR2 (germline): MNHEY, SMNVEV (reference sequence). The chain's CDR3 is CASSLGGSNGYTF. In DNA, the CDR3 is TGTGCCAGCAGTTTGGGGGGAAGCAATGGCTACACCTTC.

The J gene is TRBJ2-7, the V gene TRBV5-6, with TRBD1 matching over 11 bases. Germline loops: CDR1 SGHDT, CDR2 YYEEEE. The CDR3 loop spans 15 amino acids. The junction had 4 bases not matched to a gene; V was cut back by 2 bases and J by 3 bases. This chain's CDR3 is CASSFWTGGGYEQYF. CDR3 nucleotides: TGTGCCAGCAGCTTTTGGACAGGGGGCGGCTACGAGCAGTACTTC. Variable domain in full (rest from reference TRBV5-6 and TRBJ2-7): DAGVTQSPTHLIKTRGQQVTLRCSPKSGHDTVSWYQQALGQGPQFIFQYYEEEERQRGNFPDRFSGHQFPNYSSELNVNALLLGDSALYLCASSFWTGGGYEQYFGPGTRLTVT.

The CDR3 DNA follows: TGCGCCAGCAGCTACGTCCCGGGCCCCGGGAACGGGGAGCTGTTTTTT. Protein product: CASSYVPGPGNGELFF. The chain uses TRBV5-1 and TRBJ2-2; a weak D match, TRBD2 (5 bases). Germline loops: CDR1 SGHRS, CDR2 YFSETQ. CDR3 length: 16 amino acids. Deletions cut 3 bases from V and 7 bases from J, with 19 bases between.

This chain links TRBV13 with TRBJ2-5; no reliable D call. Looked up from germline, CDR1 is PRHDT and CDR2 is FYEKMQ (reference sequence). With 1 base removed from V and 3 bases from J, the gap between germline ends came to 6 bases. The CDR3 length is 13 residues. CDR3: CASSLVAEETQYF. CDR3 coding DNA: TGTGCCAGCAGCTTAGTGGCTGAAGAGACCCAGTACTTC. Combining the CDR3 with reference TRBV13 and TRBJ2-5 gives the whole variable domain AAGVIQSPRHLIKEKRETATLKCYPIPRHDTVYWYQQGPGQDPQFLISFYEKMQSDKGSIPDRFSAQQFSDYHSELNMSSLELGDSALYFCASSLVAEETQYFGPGTRLLVL.

The V and J genes are TRBV6-5 and TRBJ2-7; D call uncertain. The CDR3 length is 13 residues. The V and J ends lost 4 bases and 11 bases respectively, with 18 bases between them. Germline V gene data show CDR1 as MNHEY and CDR2 as SVGAGI. Here the CDR3 reads CASSLPEYPGKYF. CDR3 sequence (DNA): TGTGCCAGCAGTTTACCCGAGTATCCTGGTAAGTACTTC.

V and J are TRBV7-8 and TRBJ1-5, with 10 nucleotides matching TRBD1. The V and J ends lost 1 base and 5 bases, in that order; junction bases with no gene match: 5. This CDR3 has 16 residues. In germline, CDR1 is SGHVS, CDR2 FQNEAQ. CDR3 DNA sequence: TGTGCCAGCAGCTTAGGAAGGACAGGGGGATATCAGCCCCAGCATTTT. Protein product: CASSLGRTGGYQPQHF. The whole variable domain, remainder taken from reference TRBV7-8 and TRBJ1-5, is GAGVSQSPRYKVAKRGQDVALRCDPISGHVSLFWYQQALGQGPEFLTYFQNEAQLDKSGLPSDRFFAERPEGSVSTLKIQRTQQEDSAVYLCASSLGRTGGYQPQHFGDGTRLSIL.

The gene calls are TRBV7-9 and TRBJ2-1; D remains unclear. CDR1 and CDR2 (germline): SEHNR, FQNEAQ (reference sequence). Between the trimmed V and J ends, which lost 5 bases and 9 bases, there was a span of 8 bases. CDR3 size: 11 residues. The CDR3 loop is CASSISVEQFF. The CDR3, as DNA: TGTGCCAGCAGCATCTCGGTTGAGCAGTTCTTC.

The V gene is TRBV29-1, the J gene TRBJ2-5; 9 bases map to TRBD2. CDR1 is SQVTM, CDR2 ANQGSEA, per germline. The trim removed 4 bases at V and 1 base at J, leaving 7 bases unmatched. This CDR3 is 15 amino acids long. CDR3 in amino acids: CSVGPGGRAQETQYF. DNA for the CDR3: TGCAGCGTTGGGCCGGGCGGGAGGGCCCAAGAGACCCAGTACTTC.

The V gene is TRBV5-1, the J gene TRBJ2-1; D might be TRBD2 (5 bases). This CDR3 has 15 residues. V was clipped by 0 bases and J by 1 base, with 8 bases between them. In germline, CDR1 is SGHRS, CDR2 YFSETQ. DNA for the CDR3: TGCGCCAGCAGCTTGGGACTATTATCCTACAATGAGCAGTTCTTC. This codes for CASSLGLLSYNEQFF.

The chain combines TRBV7-8 with TRBJ2-5; tentatively, D is TRBD1 (6 bases). Germline assignment: CDR1 SGHVS and CDR2 FQNEAQ. V lost 5 bases and J lost 7, with 17 bases in between. The CDR3 is 14 amino acids. CDR3 amino acids: CASSPRTVPGTQYF. The CDR3 DNA reads as TGTGCCAGCAGCCCAAGGACAGTCCCGGGGACCCAGTACTTC.

The chain links TRBV30 to TRBJ1-4; D call uncertain. The V end was cut by 3 bases, the J end by 8 bases, with 4 bases between. This CDR3 comprises 10 residues. Germline lookup yields CDR1 GTSNPN and CDR2 SVGIG (reference sequence). The CDR3 DNA reads as TGTGCCTGGAGACGGGAAAAACTGTTTTTT. This encodes CAWRREKLFF.

V is TRBV2 and J is TRBJ2-5; the match to TRBD2 covers 9 bases. This CDR3 is built from 15 residues. The V gene end was trimmed by 4 bases and the J gene end by 4 bases; junction bases not matched to a gene: 7. Germline V gene sequence: CDR1 SNHLY, CDR2 FYNNEI. CDR3 nucleotide sequence: TGTGCCAGCAGTGTTTTGCGGGGGGGAGGAGAGACCCAGTACTTC. This codes for CASSVLRGGGETQYF.

The chain joins TRBV5-1 to TRBJ1-1; D gene uncertain. Germline CDR1 is SGHRS and CDR2 is YFSETQ. The CDR3 has 13 amino acids. The ends were cut back, 1 base at V and 0 bases at J, with 4 bases in the middle. In DNA, the CDR3 is TGCGCCAGCAGCTTGACAGTGAACACTGAAGCTTTCTTT. Its protein product is CASSLTVNTEAFF.

The V and J genes are TRBV4-2 and TRBJ1-2; no reliable D call. Germline assignment: CDR1 LGHNA and CDR2 YNFKEQ. This CDR3 is 13 amino acids long. V was clipped by 3 bases and J by 4 bases, with 9 bases between them. The CDR3 DNA reads TGTGCCAGCAGCCAGTTCGCGGGCTATGGCTACACCTTC. It encodes CASSQFAGYGYTF.

A few counts support this clone. The V call is TRBV11-2, the J call TRBJ2-1; 7 nucleotides match TRBD1. The CDR3 is 16 amino acids. Germline-derived CDR1 and CDR2 are SGHAT and FQNNGV. V gave up 0 bases and J gave up 4 bases; unmatched junction bases: 6. CDR3 nucleotide sequence: TGTGCCAGCAGCTTAGACCCCGGGACAGCATACAATGAGCAGTTCTTC. Encoded protein: CASSLDPGTAYNEQFF.

This clone was seen a handful of times. V gene TRBV2 combines with J gene TRBJ2-1; a possible D gene is TRBD1 (6 bases). The V end was cut by 8 bases, the J end by 3 bases, with 14 bases between. Germline V gene lookup returns CDR1 SNHLY and CDR2 FYNNEI. The CDR3 has 14 residues. In DNA, the CDR3 is TGTGCCAGCCGTAGTAGGGGGAGCTACAATGAGCAGTTCTTC. This translates into CASRSRGSYNEQFF.